Shown below are 2 T cell receptor beta chains from a single sample sequenced in a study of identifying expanded T cells in peripheral blood (dated by TCRdb to the late 2010s). Library preparation was by the immunoSEQ multiplex PCR assay. In its TCRdb copy, this immuneACCESS table keeps in-frame sequences only and misses some clones. Where compared with another copy, unresolved V genes explain less than half of these, and the others have no known cause. Present in this sample are around 81,000 clones, about 85% of which were seen just once. The ten largest account for approximately 4.5% of the sample. Sequences were obtained from blood. The receptor source for this set is a person aged 18-70 years in good health.

The rearrangement links TRBV29-1 to TRBJ1-1, with D perhaps matching TRBD1 (5 bases). Deletions cut 7 bases from V and 1 base from J, with 10 bases between. This CDR3 region has 12 residues. Per germline, CDR1 SQVTM and CDR2 ANQGSEA. CDR3 residues: CSGRTKNTEAFF. The CDR3 coding sequence is TGCAGCGGCCGGACAAAGAACACTGAAGCTTTCTTT.

This clone was detected only a few times. The chain has TRBV4-1 and TRBJ1-2; D not resolved. CDR1 and CDR2 from the germline V gene are MGHRA and YSYEKL. This CDR3 region has 12 residues. The V end lost 1 base, the J end lost 8 bases, and 8 bases lay between the germline ends. This chain's CDR3 is CASSQVIGGYTF. Here the CDR3 DNA reads TGCGCCAGCAGCCAAGTTATCGGGGGCTACACCTTC.